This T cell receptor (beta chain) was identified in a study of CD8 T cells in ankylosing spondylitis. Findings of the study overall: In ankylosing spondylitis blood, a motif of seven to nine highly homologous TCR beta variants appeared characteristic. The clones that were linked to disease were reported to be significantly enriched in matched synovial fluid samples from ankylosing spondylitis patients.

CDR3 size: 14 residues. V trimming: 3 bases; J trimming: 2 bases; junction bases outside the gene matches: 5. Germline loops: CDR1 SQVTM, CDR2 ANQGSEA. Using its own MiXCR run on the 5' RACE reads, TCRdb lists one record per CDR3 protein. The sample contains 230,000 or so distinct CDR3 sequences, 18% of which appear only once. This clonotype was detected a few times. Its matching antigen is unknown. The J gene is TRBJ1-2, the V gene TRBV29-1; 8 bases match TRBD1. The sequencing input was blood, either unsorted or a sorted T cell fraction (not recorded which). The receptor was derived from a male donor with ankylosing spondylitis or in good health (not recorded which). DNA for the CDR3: TGCAGCGTTGATTCGACAGGGGAAAACTATGGCTACACCTTC. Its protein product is CSVDSTGENYGYTF.